The clone carrying this T cell receptor beta chain was seen a few times. The antigen is not known. Amplification of TCR beta used genomic DNA extracted from peripheral blood. A mixed TRB-A/B primer pool amplified rearranged TRB by multiplex touch-down PCR. MiXCR was run by TCRdb on the multiplex PCR reads, yielding one entry per CDR3 protein. The sample yields about 11,000 distinct CDR3 sequences, around a third seen once. This sample was included in a study of T cell repertoires in aging, cancer and after chemotherapy. Study-level findings and limits: Compared with age-matched healthy donors, untreated hematological or solid cancer patients showed higher blood TCR clonality. Rebound thymic output was suggested by rising median generation probability during chemotherapy in each cancer cohort. No conclusions about immunological memory after chemotherapy can be drawn from the repertoire data.

The CDR3 consists of 16 residues. Trimming removed 3 bases at V and 4 bases at J, with 16 bases between. Germline assignment: CDR1 MNHEY and CDR2 SMNVEV (reference sequence). The sequence was obtained from a human donor in good health. The donor label of this sample is uncertain. The chain has TRBV27 and TRBJ1-5; D perhaps matches TRBD1 (6 bases). The source material was blood. CDR3 in amino acids: CASSFRGGRRNQPQHF. CDR3 nucleotide sequence: TGTGCCAGCAGTTTTAGGGGGGGGAGAAGAAATCAGCCCCAGCATTTT.